This T cell receptor (beta chain) was identified during a study of blood T cell repertoires in COVID-19. Study in general: Spain, Italy and the United States supplied samples that represented acute and convalescent COVID-19. PBMCs, B-cell-depleted T cells, or T cells provided the cDNA or gDNA that made up the material.

As originally analysed: From reference gene primer amplification, estimates of nucleated cell counts were derived. The method was immunoSEQ multiplex PCR; TCRdb's version includes in-frame clones alone and lacks a portion of them. V and J calls plus clone size are reproduced from that table; the DNA served to infer D and trimming. The table has 99,000 or so clones, 86% seen once. The CDR3 runs 13 residues. CDR1 is LGHDT, CDR2 YNNKEL, per germline (reference sequence). V dropped 7 bases and J dropped 5; count of bases not matched to a gene: 6. The source of this sequence is a woman aged 60-70 years in a cohort sampled during active or convalescent COVID-19. Sequencing used peripheral blood. The chain is built from TRBV3-1 (or the pseudogene TRBV3-2) and TRBJ2-5; 8 bases are a match to TRBD1. The CDR3 is CASTSGGRETQYF. CDR3 coding DNA: TGTGCCAGCACCTCAGGGGGCCGGGAGACCCAGTACTTC.